This TCR beta chain is drawn from a study of T cell changes during pregnancy in multiple sclerosis. The data were produced by immunoSEQ multiplex PCR, yet TCRdb's version contains in-frame clones alone and is incomplete. The repertoire consists of around 40,000 clones, with 85% to 90% occurring once and the leading ten covering roughly 1.2%. Germline-derived CDR1 and CDR2 are SQVTM and ANQGSEA. Trimming removed 4 bases from V and 4 bases from J, with 16 bases in between. The CDR3 is made up of 14 amino acids. The chain carries TRBV29-1 and TRBJ1-1; D unclear. The sequence derives from a female donor with multiple sclerosis, enrolled in a pregnancy study. The material was CD4+ T cells from peripheral blood mononuclear cells, obtained in the first trimester of pregnancy. CDR3 in amino acids: CSVVGGPGSTEAFF. As DNA, the CDR3 is TGCAGCGTTGTTGGCGGTCCGGGGTCCACTGAAGCTTTCTTT. The full variable domain, with the rest looked up from reference TRBV29-1 and TRBJ1-1, is SAVISQKPSRDICQRGTSLTIQCQVDSQVTMMFWYRQQPGQSLTLIATANQGSEATYESGFVIDKFPISRPNLTFSTLTVSNMSPEDSSIYLCSVVGGPGSTEAFFGQGTRLTVV.